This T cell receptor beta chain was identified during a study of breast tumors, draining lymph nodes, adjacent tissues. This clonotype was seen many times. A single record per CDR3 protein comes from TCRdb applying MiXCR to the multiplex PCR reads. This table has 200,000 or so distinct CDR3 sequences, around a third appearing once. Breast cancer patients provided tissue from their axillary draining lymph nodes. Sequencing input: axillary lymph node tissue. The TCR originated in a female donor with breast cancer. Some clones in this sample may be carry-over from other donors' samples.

In DNA form, the CDR3 reads TGCAGTGCCCGCGCTCCGGGGCTTGAGACCCAGTACTTC. Translated, it gives CSARAPGLETQYF. V and J are TRBV20-1 and TRBJ2-5; D may match TRBD1 or TRBD2 (5 bases each). Per the germline V gene, CDR1 is DFQATT and CDR2 is SNEGSKA (reference sequence). The CDR3 totals 13 residues. V shed 6 bases and J shed 5 bases, with 16 bases lying between them.